These 2 T cell receptor beta chains were sequenced from one sample in a study of blood T cell repertoires in COVID-19. Here immunoSEQ multiplex PCR was the method, and the copy in TCRdb shows in-frame clones only, minus some. The sample lists a few hundred thousand clones, roughly 84% occurring once. The sample consisted of peripheral blood. Receptors were obtained from a woman aged 30 to 39 who had recovered from COVID-19.

The rearrangement joins TRBV9 to TRBJ2-5, with 8 bases lining up with TRBD1. Germline assignment: CDR1 SGDLS and CDR2 YYNGEE. The length of the CDR3 is 16 residues. The V gene end was trimmed by 0 bases and the J gene end by 5 bases; junction bases not matched to a gene: 9. The CDR3 sequence is CASSVVGQGARETQYF. CDR3 nucleotide sequence: TGTGCCAGCAGCGTAGTCGGGCAGGGGGCGCGTGAGACCCAGTACTTC.

The chain uses TRBV24-1 and TRBJ2-1; D is ambiguous. The V gene lost 4 bases and the J gene lost 2 bases, with 11 bases spanning the gap. Germline V gives CDR1 KGHDR, CDR2 SFDVKD. The CDR3 length is 15 residues. The CDR3: CATSDESEPYNEQFF. The CDR3 bases are TGTGCCACCAGTGACGAAAGCGAGCCCTACAATGAGCAGTTCTTC.